These 14 T cell receptor beta chains originate from one sample sequenced in a study of shared clonotypes between healthy human individuals. Repertoires were generated with immunoSEQ multiplex PCR, while TCRdb's copy carries only in-frame clones and drops some. The sample contains about a million clones, 77% of which appear only once. Sequencing was done on a sample of memory CD4+ T cells from PBMCs. The subset: CD45RA-negative fraction. These receptors originate from a man aged 18 to 35 in good health. Some clones in this sample may be carry-over from other donors' samples.

The J gene is TRBJ1-3, the V gene TRBV6-1, with 7 positions matching TRBD1. Trimming took 3 bases from V and 0 from J; bases not matched to a gene: 14. Germline CDR1 reads MNHNS; CDR2 reads SASEGT. This CDR3 is 19 amino acids long. The CDR3 coding sequence is TGTGCCAGCAGTGATGGTGCGGGACAGCTTATCTCCTCTGGAAACACCATATATTTT. The encoded protein is CASSDGAGQLISSGNTIYF.

This clone was counted at least ten times. The chain has TRBV27 and TRBJ1-3, with D unresolved. V was pared by 2 bases and J by 3 bases, with 5 bases between. Germline V gene sequence: CDR1 MNHEY, CDR2 SMNVEV (reference sequence). The CDR3 is 13 amino acids. The CDR3 spells CASSLRGGNTIYF. CDR3 in DNA: TGTGCCAGCAGTTTACGGGGTGGAAACACCATATATTTT.

The V and J genes are TRBV10-1 and TRBJ2-1, with 16 bases fitting TRBD2. V gave up 5 bases and J gave up 2 bases; unmatched junction bases: 9. The CDR3 is 19 amino acids. Germline V gene data show CDR1 as WNHNN and CDR2 as SYGVQD (reference sequence). The CDR3 DNA sequence: TGCGCCAGCAGTCAGGTTGCCGGGACTAGCGGGAGGGCCTACAATGAGCAGTTCTTC. Translating gives CASSQVAGTSGRAYNEQFF.

The rearrangement uses TRBV4-1 and TRBJ2-7; perhaps TRBD1 as D (6 bases). V gave up 3 bases and J gave up 6 bases, with 12 bases separating them. Germline V lookup: CDR1 MGHRA, CDR2 YSYEKL. This CDR3 contains 13 residues. The CDR3 nucleotides are TGCGCCAGCAGCCAGGCCGACAGGCTCGAGCAGTACTTC. Translation: CASSQADRLEQYF.

The chain couples TRBV5-6 to TRBJ2-7, with 7 bases that match TRBD1. Germline lookup yields CDR1 SGHDT and CDR2 YYEEEE. The CDR3 length is 13 residues. V shed 7 bases and J 4 bases; nucleotides not matched to a gene: 8. This chain's CDR3 is CASQGQVGYEQYF. The CDR3, as DNA: TGTGCCAGCCAAGGACAGGTAGGGTACGAGCAGTACTTC.

The rearrangement joins TRBV10-1 to TRBJ2-3; D unresolved. CDR1 and CDR2 from the germline V gene are WNHNN and SYGVQD (reference sequence). Trimming left V 6 bases short and J 2 bases short, with 12 bases between. CDR3 length: 14 amino acids. The chain's CDR3 is CASRSYSVTDTQYF. The CDR3 coding sequence is TGCGCCAGCAGATCCTACTCCGTCACAGATACGCAGTATTTT.

This rearrangement joins TRBV6-5 to TRBJ2-7, with 9 nucleotides matching TRBD2. The CDR3 contains 14 residues. Germline V gene lookup returns CDR1 MNHEY and CDR2 SVGAGI. Trimming removed 5 bases from V and 4 bases from J; junction bases left unmatched: 6. CDR3 amino acids: CASSPQAGGYEQYF. The CDR3 nucleotides are TGTGCCAGCAGTCCCCAAGCGGGAGGTTACGAGCAGTACTTC.

The chain joins TRBV25-1 to TRBJ2-1, with 7 bases fitting TRBD2. The ends lost 9 bases at V and 4 bases at J; junction bases unmatched: 9. The CDR3 loop spans 14 amino acids. CDR1 is MGHDK, CDR2 SYGVNS, per germline. The CDR3 spells CASTLSGAYNEQFF. CDR3 sequence (DNA): TGTGCCAGTACCTTAAGCGGGGCGTACAATGAGCAGTTCTTC.

CDR3 DNA sequence: TGCGCCAGCAGCCCCAAGGGCCACCTTACCTACGAGCAGTACTTC. Protein: CASSPKGHLTYEQYF. The genes are TRBV5-1 and TRBJ2-7; D gene ambiguous. Germline V gene sequence: CDR1 SGHRS, CDR2 YFSETQ. There are 15 residues in the CDR3. Trimming shortened V by 4 bases and J by 2 bases, and 16 bases separated the two germline ends.

V usage is TRBV30 and J usage is TRBJ2-7, with D possibly being TRBD1 (7 bases). Trimming pared 5 bases from V and 9 bases from J, leaving 20 bases between. The CDR3 totals 13 residues. The V gene's germline CDR1 is GTSNPN and CDR2 SVGIG (reference sequence). In DNA form, the CDR3 reads TGTGCCTGGGGCGGGCAGGGGGATAGCGGGCAGTACTTC. Amino acids: CAWGGQGDSGQYF.

V usage is TRBV5-1 and J usage is TRBJ1-1; 12 positions match TRBD1. The germline gives CDR1 SGHRS, CDR2 YFSETQ. J was trimmed by 7 bases and V by 3 bases; bases with no gene match: 4. The CDR3 extends over 14 amino acids. The CDR3 spells CASSSGTGGSEAFF. The CDR3 bases are TGCGCCAGCAGCTCCGGGACAGGGGGCAGTGAAGCTTTCTTT.

This sequence joins TRBV29-1 and TRBJ2-5; TRBD2 agrees at 15 bases. The CDR3 covers 15 residues. Germline V gives CDR1 SQVTM, CDR2 ANQGSEA. V trimming: 7 bases; J trimming: 7 bases; junction bases outside the gene matches: 10. The CDR3, as DNA: TGCAGCGAATGGACTAGCGGGAGGGCCGAGGGGACCCAGTACTTC. This translates into CSEWTSGRAEGTQYF.

As for this clone: Other DNA sequences in this sample translate to the same CDR3. The chain has TRBV27 and TRBJ1-1; D uncertain. The CDR3 length is 13 residues. V was pared by 0 bases and J by 1 base, with 3 bases between. From germline, CDR1 is MNHEY and CDR2 SMNVEV (reference sequence). Here the CDR3 DNA reads TGTGCCAGCAGTTTATCCCGGAACACTGAAGCTTTCTTT. Translating it yields CASSLSRNTEAFF.

The chain links TRBV6-1 to TRBJ1-1; D not certain. This CDR3 is 12 amino acids long. Trimming stripped 6 bases from V and 4 bases from J, with 9 bases between. The germline CDR1 and CDR2 sequences are MNHNS and SASEGT. This CDR3 is CASRWAGTEAFF. CDR3 DNA: TGTGCCAGCAGGTGGGCCGGCACTGAAGCTTTCTTT.